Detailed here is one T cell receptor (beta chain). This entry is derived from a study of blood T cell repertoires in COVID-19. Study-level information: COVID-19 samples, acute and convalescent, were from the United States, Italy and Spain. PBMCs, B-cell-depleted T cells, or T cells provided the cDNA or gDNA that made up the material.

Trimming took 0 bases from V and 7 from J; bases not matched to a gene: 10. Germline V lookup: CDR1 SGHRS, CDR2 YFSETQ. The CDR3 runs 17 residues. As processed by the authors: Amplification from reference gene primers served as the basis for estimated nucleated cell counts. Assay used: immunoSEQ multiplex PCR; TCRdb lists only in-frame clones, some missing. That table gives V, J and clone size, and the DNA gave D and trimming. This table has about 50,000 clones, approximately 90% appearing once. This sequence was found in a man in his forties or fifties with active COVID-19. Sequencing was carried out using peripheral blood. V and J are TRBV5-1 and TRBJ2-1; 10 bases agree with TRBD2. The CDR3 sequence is CASSLGAIAGGSNEQFF. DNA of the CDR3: TGCGCCAGCAGCTTGGGGGCGATAGCGGGAGGATCTAATGAGCAGTTCTTC. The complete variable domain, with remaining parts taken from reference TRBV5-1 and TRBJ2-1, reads KAGVTQTPRYLIKTRGQQVTLSCSPISGHRSVSWYQQTPGQGLQFLFEYFSETQRNKGNFPGRFSGRQFSNSRSEMNVSTLELGDSALYLCASSLGAIAGGSNEQFFGPGTRLTVL.